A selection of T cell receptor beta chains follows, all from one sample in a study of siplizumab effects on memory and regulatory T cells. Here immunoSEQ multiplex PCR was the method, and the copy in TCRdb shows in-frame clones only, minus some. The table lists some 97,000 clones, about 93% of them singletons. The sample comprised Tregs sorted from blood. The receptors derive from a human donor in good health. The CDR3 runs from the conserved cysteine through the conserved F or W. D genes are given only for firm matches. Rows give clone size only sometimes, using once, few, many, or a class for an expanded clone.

TGCAGCGTGGTCGGGCAGGGGCCTATCGAGCAGTACTTC	CSVVGQGPIEQYF	.	TRBV29-1	TRBJ2-7	.
TGTGCCAGCAGCAGGGGTGGAAAGACTGAAGCTTTCTTT	CASSRGGKTEAFF	.	TRBV7-3	TRBJ1-1	.
TGTGCCAGCAGCTTGGCGGGGGCCACTGGAAACACCATATATTTT	CASSLAGATGNTIYF	.	TRBV7-8	TRBJ1-3	.
TGTGCCAGCAGCTTTCCCGGAAAAAAGGATACGCAGTATTTT	CASSFPGKKDTQYF	.	TRBV7-3	TRBJ2-3	.
TGTGCCAGCAGCCAGACGGTCTACGAGCAGTACTTC	CASSQTVYEQYF	.	TRBV7-6	TRBJ2-7	.
TGTGCCAGCAGGCCGCAGCGAGCCTCGAGGTTTCAATCTGGGGCCAACGTCCTGACTTTC	CASRPQRASRFQSGANVLTF	.	TRBV2	TRBJ2-6	.
TGTGCCAGTAGAATAGGTCAGGGCATGAACACTGAAGCTTTCTTT	CASRIGQGMNTEAFF	.	TRBV19	TRBJ1-1	once
TGTGCCTGGAGGACTGGGGGGTCCGGGGAGCTGTTTTTT	CAWRTGGSGELFF	.	TRBV30	TRBJ2-2	.
TGCGCCAGCAGCCCGAACACCGGGGAGCTGTTTTTT	CASSPNTGELFF	.	TRBV5-1	TRBJ2-2	once
TGTGCCAGCAGTTACAGGGGCTCCATGAACACTGAAGCTTTCTTT	CASSYRGSMNTEAFF	TRBD1	TRBV11-1	TRBJ1-1	.
TGTGCCAGCCTGAATGGGGGAAGGACCTACAATGAGCAGTTCTTC	CASLNGGRTYNEQFF	.	TRBV28	TRBJ2-1	.
TGTGCCAGCGACAGCCGGTTGGGGGGTCGGAACTATGGCTACACCTTC	CASDSRLGGRNYGYTF	.	TRBV2	TRBJ1-2	.
TGTGCCAGCAGTGAAGCGGGAACAGGGGTTCGAGGCTACACCTTC	CASSEAGTGVRGYTF	TRBD1	TRBV2	TRBJ1-2	.
TGCGCCAGCAGCTTGTCAGACGCAACTAATGAAAAACTGTTTTTT	CASSLSDATNEKLFF	.	TRBV5-1	TRBJ1-4	.
TGTGCCATCAGTGAGTCTGTCATTCGCGGGAGTTCTGCCAAAAACATTCAGTACTTC	CAISESVIRGSSAKNIQYF	TRBD2	TRBV10-3	TRBJ2-4	.
TGTGCCAGCAGCCTGTATCGGGACTATGGCTACACCTTC	CASSLYRDYGYTF	.	TRBV5-6	TRBJ1-2	.
TGCGCCAGCAGCTTGGCTCCCCAGGGATGGGCGGGGGCTGAAGCTTTCTTT	CASSLAPQGWAGAEAFF	.	TRBV5-1	TRBJ1-1	.
TGTGCCAGTAGTATTCGAACGGGGTCCCGGGGTCCCCCTCAAGAGACCCAGTACTTC	CASSIRTGSRGPPQETQYF	.	TRBV19	TRBJ2-5	.
TGTGCCAGCAGTACCACTCGACAGGGCCTGTTCTTC	CASSTTRQGLFF	TRBD1	TRBV6-5	TRBJ2-1	once